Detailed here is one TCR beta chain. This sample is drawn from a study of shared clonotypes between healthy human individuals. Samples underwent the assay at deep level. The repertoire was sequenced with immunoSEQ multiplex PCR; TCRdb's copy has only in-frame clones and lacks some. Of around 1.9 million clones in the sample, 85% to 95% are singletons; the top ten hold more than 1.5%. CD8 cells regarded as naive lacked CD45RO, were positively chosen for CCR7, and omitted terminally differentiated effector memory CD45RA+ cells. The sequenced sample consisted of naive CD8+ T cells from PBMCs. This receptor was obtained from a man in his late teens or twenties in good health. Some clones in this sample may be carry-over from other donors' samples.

As DNA, the CDR3 is TGTGCCAGCAGTTACCCTGTACTAGCGAGCTCCTACAATGAGCAGTTCTTC. It codes for CASSYPVLASSYNEQFF. The chain recombines TRBV2 with TRBJ2-1; 7 positions agree with TRBD2. V shed 5 bases and J 0 bases; nucleotides not matched to a gene: 10. This CDR3 has 17 amino acids. From germline, CDR1 is SNHLY and CDR2 FYNNEI.